This T cell receptor beta chain stems from a study of T cells after yellow fever vaccination. Per germline, CDR1 SGHTA and CDR2 FQGNSA. This CDR3 has 13 residues. Trimming shortened V by 4 bases and J by 7 bases, and 14 bases separated the two germline ends. TCRdb independently ran MiXCR on the 5' RACE reads; one entry per CDR3 protein. The table has hundreds of thousands of distinct CDR3 sequences, about 13% seen once. Material: PBMCs, obtained on the day of the yellow fever booster vaccination. This receptor was obtained from a man aged 30-40 years who received the YFV17D yellow fever vaccine. This chain joins TRBV7-2 and TRBJ2-7; tentatively, D is TRBD1 (6 bases). The CDR3 nucleotides are TGTGCCAGCAGCTGCGGACAGTCCTCGGAGCAGTACTTC. Translating it yields CASSCGQSSEQYF.